The present T cell receptor (beta chain) was sequenced within a study of naive and memory T cell subsets listed by TCRdb under 2017. Some background on the complete study: According to the figure summarizing the samples, there were around ten blood donors, 7 tuberculin skin test biopsies and 3 saline control biopsies. PCR2 was typically performed as a SYBR Green qPCR that was stopped at a set threshold, although end-point PCR (about 6 cycles) could be used instead for low-input samples. Overall results and qualifications from the work: The RNA-based method was acknowledged to be potentially sensitive to changes in TCR transcripts with T cell activation and differentiation.

For whole blood analysis, 2.5 ml of peripheral blood was collected from healthy adult volunteers into Tempus tubes, and RNA was extracted following the manufacturer's instructions. Using 3' ligation of a UMI-containing oligonucleotide to TCR cDNA, the study laid out a robust and sensitive protocol to amplify, sequence and analyze TCRs. Before reverse transcription, total RNA that had not been cell sorted was treated with RQ1 DNase, with a target input of roughly 1 to 1,100 ng. Skin biopsy and whole blood libraries were made to test pipeline robustness in samples where T cells form a minority population. By sample share, this clonotype is medium-sized (0.01 to 0.1%). Its antigen target is currently unknown. Base-call qualities are not available, and no considerably larger clone is one nucleotide away. Library preparation used 5' RACE. For the blood and skin samples, TCR RNA was reverse transcribed with SuperScript IV using primers for the alpha and beta constant regions. The ligated cDNA was amplified by four rounds of PCR, in which nested alpha and beta constant region primers were used together with the SP2 primer. An oligonucleotide carrying the Illumina SP2 primer and a UMI was ligated to the cDNA 3' end using T4 RNA ligase 1. The 12-nucleotide UMI consisted of two random hexamers with an eight-base spacer between the hexamers to prevent hairpin formation. TCR alpha and beta chain libraries were processed separately from the second PCR onward, with dual indexing for multiplexing. After pooling, the indexed libraries were analyzed by capillary electrophoresis and sequenced on either an Illumina MiSeq or NextSeq. Libraries were spiked with PhiX DNA at roughly 5-7% so that base diversity was increased and cluster recognition was improved. The original pipeline was this. UMIs were extracted from read 2 by Demultiplexor and combined with the TCR sequence from read 1, and reads were split according to sample indices. V and J genes and V-J junctions were identified by Decombinator, which gave every TCR a five-part identifier that included V and J deletions. Collapsinator used UMIs to correct sequencing errors and PCR amplification heterogeneity, producing a UMI-based abundance for each TCR. CDR3Translator converted identifiers to nucleotide sequence, translated to amino acids, and extracted CDR3 regions using terminal motifs. After normalization to the amount of input RNA, error-corrected alpha and beta TCR counts from blood and skin were compared. Starting from the raw public reads, TCRdb applied fastp trimming at Q25, assembled clones with MiXCR and retained in-frame beta chains. One record per CDR3 amino acid sequence lists the most common genes and DNA. In this record, the V and J calls reflect TCRdb's handling and not the investigators' own analysis. The sample table holds just over 25,000 distinct CDR3 sequences, of which approximately 22% were seen once. Of the sample, over 1.5% is held by the ten largest clones.

This clonotype originated in a female donor in good health.

Here is the DNA: TGTGCCAGCAGTTTAGGACAGGGACTTGCTAACACTGAAGCTTTCTTT. It specifies CASSLGQGLANTEAFF. The chain links TRBV12-3 or TRBV12-4 with TRBJ1-1; 7 central nucleotides agree with TRBD1. Spanning cysteine to phenylalanine, the CDR3 consists of 16 amino acids. The sequence is cut down to CDR3 DNA, 48 bases in frame from base 1. For this chain, trimming is 1 base at the V end and 2 bases at the J end, and the number of junction bases without a gene match is 7.